Sequencing of this TCR beta chain was carried out in a study of blood T cells in healthy people across ages. The study, taken as a whole, reports: It was the long-lived donors that had more naive CD4+ cells and higher diversity than aged donors.

Sample-barcoded 5' priming and a J-beta primer mix drove a second PCR of about 6 to 11 cycles. TCRdb analysed the 5' RACE reads with MiXCR anew, one entry per CDR3 protein. The table records just over 800,000 distinct CDR3 sequences, around 62% of them present only once. The length of the CDR3 is 14 residues. Germline CDR1 SGHRS, CDR2 YFSETQ. Deletions cut 5 bases from V and 0 bases from J, with 9 bases between. Turning to this clonotype: What it recognizes is unknown.

PBMCs, at least 7 million per sample, were isolated. The chain carries TRBV5-1 and TRBJ2-1, with a tentative D call TRBD2 (6 bases). Sequencing was done on a sample of blood. The TCR sequence derives from a man younger than 40 in good health. This CDR3 is CASRRDGSYNEQFF. The CDR3 nucleotides are TGCGCCAGCAGGCGGGACGGCTCCTACAATGAGCAGTTCTTC.